Given below is one T cell receptor beta chain in context. The data are from a study of T cell responses to AZD1222 COVID-19 vaccine. This CDR3 comprises 17 residues. The ends lost 0 bases at V and 2 bases at J; junction bases unmatched: 10. The germline CDR1 and CDR2 sequences are SGHRS and YFSETQ. The method was immunoSEQ multiplex PCR; TCRdb's version includes in-frame clones alone and lacks a portion of them. The sample has 90,000 to 120,000 clones, around nine tenths seen once. The sequences come from peripheral blood, collected on day 0 of AZD1222 vaccination. This rearrangement joins TRBV5-1 to TRBJ2-7, with 8 bases that match TRBD1. This clonotype was sampled from an adult in good health. The CDR3 sequence is CASSLGDGTGPTYEQYF. CDR3 bases: TGCGCCAGCAGCTTGGGGGATGGGACAGGCCCTACCTACGAGCAGTACTTC.